This is a list of T cell receptor beta chains from one sample in a study of T cells after somatic rescue of genetic block. Generated by immunoSEQ multiplex PCR, the TCRdb table keeps only in-frame clones and is missing some. The sample lists fewer than 150,000 clones; just over 90% were seen once. Material for sequencing was peripheral blood mononuclear cells (PBMCs). The origin of the receptors is a woman aged 18-29 years. CDR3s include the opening cysteine and the closing phenylalanine or tryptophan. D genes are given only for firm matches. Size tells how often a clone was seen (once, few, many) or the class of an expanded clone, and some rows leave it out.

clone size	V gene	CDR3 length	D gene	J gene	CDR3 DNA	CDR3 protein
NA	TRBV27	12	TRBD1	TRBJ1-1	TGTGCCAGCAGTCAAGTGACAGGGGAAGCTTTCTTT	CASSQVTGEAFF
NA	TRBV19	13	TRBD1	TRBJ2-7	TGTGCCAGTACCCCCGGGACAGGGGGCGAGCAGTACTTC	CASTPGTGGEQYF
NA	TRBV13	17	TRBD1	TRBJ1-6	TGTGCCAGCAGACCCGGGGGGACAGCGCTATATAATTCACCCCTCCACTTT	CASRPGGTALYNSPLHF
NA	TRBV7-2	14	TRBD2	TRBJ2-7	TGTGCCAGCAGTGCCTCGGGACTAGTCGGCGAGCAGTACTTC	CASSASGLVGEQYF
once	TRBV30	14	NA	TRBJ1-2	TGTGCCTGGAGTGTCTTAGGGGAAGCATATGGCTACACCTTC	CAWSVLGEAYGYTF
NA	TRBV30	14	NA	TRBJ1-2	TGTGCCTGGAGTGTACAGTGGGGAGTTTATGGCTACACCTTC	CAWSVQWGVYGYTF
NA	TRBV28	12	NA	TRBJ2-3	TGTGCCAGCAGTACCCTGGCAGATACGCAGTATTTT	CASSTLADTQYF
NA	TRBV5-4	15	NA	TRBJ1-6	TGTGCCAGCAGCTTGAGGAGCTCCTATAATTCACCCCTCCACTTT	CASSLRSSYNSPLHF
NA	TRBV6-4	13	NA	TRBJ2-3	TGTGCCACCAGGGGGGGGGCCACAGATACGCAGTATTTT	CATRGGATDTQYF
NA	TRBV2	21	TRBD2	TRBJ2-6	TGTGCCAGCAGGGCTCGCTTGGCGGGGGGCCCCATCCCCTCTGGGGCCAACGTCCTGACTTTC	CASRARLAGGPIPSGANVLTF
NA	TRBV11-3	15	NA	TRBJ2-1	TGTGCCAGCAGACCCCGGGGGAGCTCCTACAATGAGCAGTTCTTC	CASRPRGSSYNEQFF
NA	TRBV14	16	NA	TRBJ1-1	TGTGCCAGCAGCCCCCGGTTACAGCAGGGCGGCACTGAAGCTTTCTTT	CASSPRLQQGGTEAFF
NA	TRBV2	14	NA	TRBJ1-1	TGTGCCAGCCGAGTTGGGACGGTAAACACTGAAGCTTTCTTT	CASRVGTVNTEAFF
NA	TRBV5-1	16	TRBD2	TRBJ2-3	TGCGCCAGCAGGTGGACTAGCGGGAGTAGCTCGCGTACGCAGTATTTT	CASRWTSGSSSRTQYF
NA	TRBV14	18	TRBD2	TRBJ2-2	TGTGCCAGCGCGTGGACTAGCGGAGCCCTCGGGGACACCGGGGAGCTGTTTTTT	CASAWTSGALGDTGELFF
NA	TRBV5-1	13	NA	TRBJ2-3	TGCGCCAGCACAATCACGGGCACAGATACGCAGTATTTT	CASTITGTDTQYF
NA	TRBV5-4	18	NA	TRBJ1-6	TGTGCCAGCAGGGAAAAGGCCGGGACCAGCTCCTATAATTCACCCCTCCACTTT	CASREKAGTSSYNSPLHF
NA	TRBV28	16	NA	TRBJ1-1	TGTGCCAGCAGCCGACGTTTAGGGGGTAGACGCACTGAAGCTTTCTTT	CASSRRLGGRRTEAFF
few	TRBV30	13	TRBD1	TRBJ1-1	TGTGCCTGCTTGGGACAGTCGAACACTGAAGCTTTCTTT	CACLGQSNTEAFF
NA	TRBV29-1	13	TRBD1	TRBJ2-7	TGCAGCGTCCAGGACAGGACAGTCTACGAGCAGTACTTC	CSVQDRTVYEQYF
NA	TRBV6-5	14	NA	TRBJ2-7	TGTGCCAGCAGTTACGACCGGCGCGGGTTAGAGCAGTACTTC	CASSYDRRGLEQYF
once	TRBV4-1	16	NA	TRBJ2-3	TGCGCCAGCAGCCAAGTCGGCGCTACGCCAGCAGATACGCAGTATTTT	CASSQVGATPADTQYF
NA	TRBV6-1	15	NA	TRBJ1-1	TGTGCCAGCAGTGCGCAGCAGGGGCTGAACACTGAAGCTTTCTTT	CASSAQQGLNTEAFF
NA	TRBV14	14	NA	TRBJ2-3	TGTGCCAGCAGCCAACAGTTACGCACAGATACGCAGTATTTT	CASSQQLRTDTQYF
NA	TRBV5-5	14	TRBD2	TRBJ2-1	TGTGCCAGCAGCCTACTAGCGGGCTTCAATGAGCAGTTCTTC	CASSLLAGFNEQFF
NA	TRBV7-9	13	TRBD1	TRBJ1-4	TGTGCCAGCAGCGCAACAGGGGACGAAAAACTGTTTTTT	CASSATGDEKLFF
NA	TRBV18	14	NA	TRBJ2-7	TGTGCCAGCTCACCACCACCTGGGGGATACGAGCAGTACTTC	CASSPPPGGYEQYF
once	TRBV14	14	NA	TRBJ1-2	TGTGCCAGCAGCCCTCGGACTGGGGCTTATGGCTACACCTTC	CASSPRTGAYGYTF
NA	TRBV19	17	TRBD1	TRBJ1-4	TGTGCCAGTAGTATAGGTGGACAGGGAGGTTTGAGTGAAAAACTGTTTTTT	CASSIGGQGGLSEKLFF
NA	TRBV13	12	NA	TRBJ1-1	TGTGCCAGCAGCTTTCAAGGTTTTGAAGCTTTCTTT	CASSFQGFEAFF
NA	TRBV2	12	NA	TRBJ2-5	TGTGCCAGCCTCGGTAGTAAGGAGACCCAGTACTTC	CASLGSKETQYF
NA	TRBV6-6	13	NA	TRBJ2-5	TGTGCCAGCAGTTACCTCAACCAAGAGACCCAGTACTTC	CASSYLNQETQYF
NA	TRBV11-1	15	TRBD2	TRBJ2-1	TGTGCCAGCAGCTTAGATTGGGGGGGTAACAATGAGCAGTTCTTC	CASSLDWGGNNEQFF
NA	TRBV7-2	18	TRBD1	TRBJ2-7	TGTGCCAGCAGCTTATCCCGACAGGGCTCAAAGCTCTCCTACGAGCAGTACTTC	CASSLSRQGSKLSYEQYF
NA	TRBV2	15	TRBD1	TRBJ2-3	TGTGCCAGCGTAAGACAGGGGTTTGGGACAGATACGCAGTATTTT	CASVRQGFGTDTQYF
NA	TRBV7-2	13	TRBD1	TRBJ2-5	TGTGCCAGCAGCTCTTATGGACAGGGCCCCCAATACTTC	CASSSYGQGPQYF